This T cell receptor (beta chain) was sequenced during a study of cytomegalovirus exposure and HLA in healthy donors. Whole-study findings and limits: Productive rates of about 87% or about 30% were seen for most TCR beta V segments in an earlier analysis. Reportedly, cytomegalovirus status was diagnosed with high sensitivity and specificity. Common viral pathogens were later found to be apparently linked to several of the most significant clusters.

PCR was performed using 60 Vbeta and 13 Jbeta primers. Measured with immunoSEQ multiplex PCR; TCRdb has only the in-frame clones, and not every one. The profile shows 190,000 or so clones, 80% of them singletons. Trimming stripped 1 base from V and 12 bases from J, with 7 bases between. The CDR3 runs 12 residues. Per germline, CDR1 LNHNV and CDR2 YYDKDF (reference sequence). This clone has only one observation. Its specificity is not known. The rearrangement joins TRBV15 to TRBJ1-6, with unresolved D. Sample: PBMCs. The receptor was derived from a boy between 10 and 17 years old in good health and CMV-seronegative. The CDR3 DNA reads as TGTGCCACCAGCAGAGCTTCGGGACCCCTCCACTTT. It encodes CATSRASGPLHF.